These 28 T cell receptor beta chains were sequenced from one sample in a study of blood T cell repertoires in COVID-19. TCRdb's table, derived via immunoSEQ multiplex PCR, lists solely in-frame clones and lacks some. The data show about 100,000 clones, 90% to 95% seen once. The sequenced material came from peripheral blood. All receptors come from a man aged 50-59 years with active COVID-19.

The V gene is TRBV5-4, the J gene TRBJ2-7, with D possibly TRBD1 on 6 matching bases. CDR3 size: 14 residues. Deletions cut 3 bases from V and 1 base from J, with 11 bases between. CDR1 and CDR2 (germline): SGHNT, YYREEE (reference sequence). In DNA form, the CDR3 reads TGTGCCAGCAGCTCCAAGGGGGATTCCTACGAGCAGTACGTC. It yields the protein CASSSKGDSYEQYV.

The chain joins TRBV19 to TRBJ1-4; no firm D call. This CDR3 is 15 amino acids long. Trimming took off 5 bases at V and 5 bases at J, with 15 bases between the two ends. Germline-derived CDR1 and CDR2 are LNHDA and SQIVND (reference sequence). The CDR3 loop is CASSVNPSPNEKLFF. The CDR3 bases are TGTGCCAGTAGTGTTAATCCCAGTCCGAATGAAAAACTGTTTTTT.

CDR3 protein: CASSPYSGTGHAFF. The DNA of the CDR3 is TGTGCCAGCTCACCGTATTCCGGGACAGGGCACGCTTTCTTT. The rearrangement uses TRBV18 and TRBJ1-1; TRBD1 agrees at 9 bases. V trimming: 3 bases; J trimming: 11 bases; junction bases outside the gene matches: 10. Germline CDR1 KGHSH, CDR2 LQKENI. The CDR3 extends over 14 amino acids.

The chain uses TRBV18 and TRBJ1-1; 8 bases match TRBD1. This CDR3 is built from 16 residues. V shed 3 bases, J shed 0 bases, and the junction held 6 bases outside the gene matches. The germline CDR1 and CDR2 sequences are KGHSH and LQKENI. CDR3 DNA sequence: TGTGCCAGCTCACCCGGACAGGGACAATTGAACACTGAAGCTTTCTTT. This encodes CASSPGQGQLNTEAFF.

The V call is TRBV21-1, the J call TRBJ1-1; the table gives TRBD1 as D, unverified against the DNA. TRBV21-1 is recorded as a pseudogene. The CDR3 totals 18 residues. The CDR3 coding sequence is TGTGCCAGCAGCAAGGTAAACAGGGGGTTGTTTCTGGGCACTGAAGCTTTCTTT. This encodes CASSKVNRGLFLGTEAFF.

V gene TRBV27 combines with J gene TRBJ2-5, with unresolved D. Per germline, CDR1 MNHEY and CDR2 SMNVEV (reference sequence). V lost 4 bases, J lost 0 bases, and 9 bases lay in between. This CDR3 has 14 residues. The CDR3 sequence: CASSSSLYQETQYF. The CDR3 nucleotides are TGTGCCAGCAGTTCCTCCCTGTACCAAGAGACCCAGTACTTC.

This sequence joins TRBV7-8 and TRBJ1-1; the D is unclear. V was trimmed by 1 base and J by 8 bases, leaving 8 bases between them. CDR3 length: 12 amino acids. Germline V CDR1 and CDR2: SGHVS, FQNEAQ. Written as DNA, the CDR3 is TGTGCCAGCAGCTTAGGCAGGCCAGAAGCTTTCTTT. This gives the protein CASSLGRPEAFF.

The chain is built from TRBV3-1 (or the pseudogene TRBV3-2) and TRBJ2-5; no firm D call. Germline V gene sequence: CDR1 LGHDT, CDR2 YNNKEL (reference sequence). Trimming pared 4 bases from V and 6 bases from J, leaving 9 bases between. CDR3 length equals 12 residues. The DNA of the CDR3 is TGTGCCAGCAGCCGGGCCCCGAAGACCCAGTACTTC. Residues: CASSRAPKTQYF.

This chain connects TRBV10-3 to TRBJ2-7; TRBD1 agrees at 8 bases. There are 14 residues in the CDR3. The V segment lost 4 bases and the J segment 3 bases; nucleotides outside the gene matches: 5. CDR1 is ENHRY, CDR2 SYGVKD, per germline. The CDR3 DNA reads TGTGCCATCAGTGGACAGGGGTCTAGCTACGAGCAGTACGTC. Translation: CAISGQGSSYEQYV.

The chain has TRBV19 and TRBJ1-3; D is perhaps TRBD1 (5 bases). With 2 bases removed from V and 0 bases from J, the gap between germline ends came to 14 bases. Germline CDR1 reads LNHDA; CDR2 reads SQIVND (reference sequence). This CDR3 spans 17 amino acids. CDR3 nucleotide sequence: TGTGCCAGTAGTATAACGGGGGGGGAACGCTCTGGAAACACCATATATTTT. It is translated as CASSITGGERSGNTIYF. Full variable domain (outside the CDR3, taken from reference TRBV19 and TRBJ1-3): DGGITQSPKYLFRKEGQNVTLSCEQNLNHDAMYWYRQDPGQGLRLIYYSQIVNDFQKGDIAEGYSVSREKKESFPLTVTSAQKNPTAFYLCASSITGGERSGNTIYFGEGSWLTVV.

This chain connects TRBV19 to TRBJ2-3, with 12 bases aligning to TRBD2. Per the germline V gene, CDR1 is LNHDA and CDR2 is SQIVND (reference sequence). Unmatched junction bases numbered 2, after V lost 0 bases and J lost 4 bases. This CDR3 spans 16 amino acids. Written as DNA, the CDR3 is TGTGCCAGTAGTATAGATACTAGCGGGGGGTCAGATACGCAGTATTTT. Protein sequence: CASSIDTSGGSDTQYF.

The chain joins TRBV2 to TRBJ2-3; TRBD2 aligns across 11 bases. The CDR3 sequence is 17 residues long. The J segment lost 4 bases and the V segment lost 6 bases, leaving 12 bases of the junction unmatched. Germline V gene sequence: CDR1 SNHLY, CDR2 FYNNEI. The CDR3 here is CASSETGRLAGPDTQYF. In nucleotides, the CDR3 is TGTGCCAGCAGCGAGACAGGGCGACTAGCGGGGCCAGATACGCAGTATTTT.

This clone has more than one count but fewer than ten. The V call is TRBV28, the J call TRBJ2-1, with 9 bases aligning to TRBD1. Germline loops: CDR1 MDHEN, CDR2 SYDVKM. The CDR3 consists of 13 residues. Trimming removed 3 bases from V and 6 bases from J; junction bases left unmatched: 0. This chain's CDR3 is CASSLTGGNEQFF. As DNA, the CDR3 is TGTGCCAGCAGTTTGACAGGGGGCAATGAGCAGTTCTTC.

The CDR3 sequence: CASRQGAGQPQHF. In DNA form, the CDR3 reads TGTGCCAGCAGGCAGGGGGCCGGTCAGCCCCAGCATTTT. This chain uses TRBV12-3 or TRBV12-4 with TRBJ1-5; 8 bases map to TRBD1. The CDR3 loop spans 13 amino acids. V was pared by 6 bases and J by 6 bases, with 4 bases of the junction left unmatched.

J is TRBJ2-3 and V is TRBV19, with TRBD2 matching 8 bases. Looked up from germline, CDR1 is LNHDA and CDR2 is SQIVND (reference sequence). The CDR3 covers 15 residues. V shed 3 bases and J 3 bases; nucleotides not matched to a gene: 5. CDR3 DNA: TGTGCCAGTAGTATGAAGGGACTAGGAACAGATACGCAGTATTTT. It encodes CASSMKGLGTDTQYF.

Here the CDR3 DNA reads TGTGCCAGCAGCTCGGGACTTTCGACCGAGCAGTACGTC. Its protein product is CASSSGLSTEQYV. The chain joins TRBV13 to TRBJ2-7, with D perhaps matching TRBD2 (6 bases). The germline CDR1 and CDR2 sequences are PRHDT and FYEKMQ (reference sequence). The CDR3 is 13 amino acids. V lost 4 bases and J lost 6, with 13 bases in between.

V is TRBV6-4 and J is TRBJ2-7, with TRBD1 matching over 7 bases. Germline CDR1 reads MRHNA; CDR2 reads SNTAGT. The J segment lost 4 bases and the V segment lost 0 bases, leaving 3 bases of the junction unmatched. The CDR3 sequence is 14 residues long. The CDR3 reads CASSDSRGPYEQYV. DNA of the CDR3: TGTGCCAGCAGTGACTCGAGGGGGCCTTACGAGCAGTACGTC.

The genes are TRBV5-1 and TRBJ2-1; the D gene is possibly TRBD1 (5 bases). This CDR3 spans 17 amino acids. Germline V gene data show CDR1 as SGHRS and CDR2 as YFSETQ. V was pared by 0 bases and J by 0 bases, with 13 bases between. CDR3: CASSLAVRQSSYNEQFF. CDR3 sequence (DNA): TGCGCCAGCAGCTTGGCGGTCAGACAGAGCTCCTACAATGAGCAGTTCTTC.

The chain uses TRBV12-3 or TRBV12-4 and TRBJ2-3; no definite D call. Trimming removed 6 bases at V and 0 bases at J, with 7 bases between. This CDR3 comprises 13 residues. CDR3: CASRTTSTDTQYF. For the CDR3, the DNA is TGTGCCAGCAGAACGACTAGCACAGATACGCAGTATTTT.

This clone was seen a single time. V and J are TRBV11-2 and TRBJ1-1; 8 positions match TRBD1. The CDR3 loop spans 14 amino acids. J lost 5 bases, V lost 6 bases, and 8 bases had no gene match. The germline V gene encodes CDR1 SGHAT and CDR2 FQNNGV. This CDR3 reads CASRLTGGGTEAFF. CDR3 in DNA: TGTGCCAGCAGACTTACAGGGGGTGGGACTGAAGCTTTCTTT.

This clone was seen a handful of times. The chain combines TRBV7-9 with TRBJ1-1; 10 nucleotides match TRBD1. Germline-derived CDR1 and CDR2 are SEHNR and FQNEAQ (reference sequence). The CDR3 sequence is 15 residues long. V lost 5 bases and J lost 12; bases outside the gene matches: 15. The CDR3 here is CASSPWAATGGTTFF. CDR3 sequence (DNA): TGTGCCAGCAGCCCTTGGGCGGCGACAGGGGGCACGACTTTCTTT.

V usage is TRBV24-1 and J usage is TRBJ2-1, with D maybe TRBD2 (6 bases). CDR3 length: 15 residues. Trimming stripped 5 bases from V and 6 bases from J, with 16 bases between. The germline V gene has CDR1 KGHDR and CDR2 SFDVKD. CDR3 protein: CATSVDGRGSNEQFF. The CDR3 nucleotides read TGTGCCACCAGTGTAGACGGGAGAGGGAGCAATGAGCAGTTCTTC.

The chain uses TRBV20-1 and TRBJ1-2; 7 bases fit TRBD1. V lost 6 bases, J lost 7 bases, and 5 bases stayed unmatched. CDR3 length: 11 amino acids. The germline CDR1 and CDR2 sequences are DFQATT and SNEGSKA (reference sequence). CDR3: CSAPNRGGYTF. The CDR3 DNA is TGCAGTGCCCCAAACAGGGGTGGCTACACCTTC.

V gene TRBV24-1 combines with J gene TRBJ2-1; tentatively, D is TRBD2 (7 bases). There are 16 residues in the CDR3. V lost 1 base and J lost 5, with 14 bases in between. The germline V gene encodes CDR1 KGHDR and CDR2 SFDVKD. The chain's CDR3 is CATSDLGGDQDNEQFF. The CDR3 region has the DNA TGTGCCACCAGTGATTTAGGGGGGGATCAAGACAATGAGCAGTTCTTC.

This chain links TRBV5-1 with TRBJ1-1, with TRBD1 identical over 10 bases. The CDR3 has 14 residues. Germline CDR1 SGHRS, CDR2 YFSETQ. After removal of 4 bases from V and 3 bases from J, the junction contained 3 bases not matched to a gene. The CDR3 region is CASSADRGDTEAFF. As DNA, the CDR3 is TGCGCCAGCAGCGCGGACAGGGGGGACACTGAAGCTTTCTTT. The entire variable domain, with the rest obtained from reference TRBV5-1 and TRBJ1-1, is as follows: KAGVTQTPRYLIKTRGQQVTLSCSPISGHRSVSWYQQTPGQGLQFLFEYFSETQRNKGNFPGRFSGRQFSNSRSEMNVSTLELGDSALYLCASSADRGDTEAFFGQGTRLTVV.

This rearrangement joins TRBV19 to TRBJ2-1, with D perhaps matching TRBD2 (5 bases). V lost 4 bases to trimming and J lost 0 bases, with 16 bases between them. Germline CDR1 and CDR2: LNHDA and SQIVND (reference sequence). This CDR3 region has 17 residues. This CDR3 is CASSSFGKVISYNEQFF. CDR3 coding DNA: TGTGCCAGTAGTAGCTTCGGGAAGGTGATCTCCTACAATGAGCAGTTCTTC.

In this sample, this clone turned up a few times. The J gene is TRBJ2-1, the V gene TRBV13, with D tentatively TRBD2 (5 bases). The V end lost 2 bases, the J end lost 2 bases, and 13 bases lay between the germline ends. CDR3 length: 16 amino acids. Germline V gene lookup returns CDR1 PRHDT and CDR2 FYEKMQ (reference sequence). The CDR3 bases are TGTGCCAGCAGCTTACTAGCCCTCTCCCCCTACAATGAGCAGTTCTTC. It is translated as CASSLLALSPYNEQFF.

The rearrangement joins TRBV9 to TRBJ1-3; maybe TRBD1 (5 bases). Deletions cut 5 bases from V and 3 bases from J, with 6 bases between. The CDR3 has 12 residues. Germline V gives CDR1 SGDLS, CDR2 YYNGEE. In DNA, the CDR3 is TGTGCCAGCAGAGACAGTGGAAACACCATATATTTT. This gives the protein CASRDSGNTIYF.